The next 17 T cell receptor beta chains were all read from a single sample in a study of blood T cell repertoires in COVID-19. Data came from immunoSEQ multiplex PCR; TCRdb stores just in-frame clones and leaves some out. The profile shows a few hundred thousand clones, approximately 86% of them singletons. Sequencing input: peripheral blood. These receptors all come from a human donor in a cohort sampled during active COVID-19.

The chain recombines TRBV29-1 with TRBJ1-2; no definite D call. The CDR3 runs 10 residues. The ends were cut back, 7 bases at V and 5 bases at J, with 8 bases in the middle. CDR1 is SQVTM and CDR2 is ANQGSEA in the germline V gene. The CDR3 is CSAEEYGYTF. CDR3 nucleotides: TGCAGCGCCGAGGAGTATGGCTACACCTTC.

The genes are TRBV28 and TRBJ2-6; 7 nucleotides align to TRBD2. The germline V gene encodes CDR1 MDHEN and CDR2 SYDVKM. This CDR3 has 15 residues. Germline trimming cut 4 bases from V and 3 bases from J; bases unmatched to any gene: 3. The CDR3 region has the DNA TGTGCCAGCAGTTGGGGGGGAGTTGGGGCCAACGTCCTGACTTTC. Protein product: CASSWGGVGANVLTF.

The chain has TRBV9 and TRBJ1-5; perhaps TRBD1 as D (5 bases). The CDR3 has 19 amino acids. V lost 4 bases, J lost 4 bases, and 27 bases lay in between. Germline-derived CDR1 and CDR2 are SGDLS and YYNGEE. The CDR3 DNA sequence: TGTGCCAGCAGCCCGGGCCGCGACATCTTTAGGGGCGGTAATCAGCCCCAGCATTTT. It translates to CASSPGRDIFRGGNQPQHF.

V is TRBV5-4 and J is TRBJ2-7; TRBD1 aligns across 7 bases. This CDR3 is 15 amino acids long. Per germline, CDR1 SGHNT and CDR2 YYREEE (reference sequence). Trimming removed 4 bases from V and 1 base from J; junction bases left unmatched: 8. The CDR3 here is CASSPGQERSYEQYF. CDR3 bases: TGTGCCAGCAGCCCCGGACAGGAGAGATCCTACGAGCAGTACTTC.

The CDR3 is CASRPPLIPGTFNEQFF. The DNA of the CDR3 is TGCGCCAGCAGGCCGCCACTAATCCCAGGGACTTTCAATGAGCAGTTCTTC. The chain is built from TRBV4-1 and TRBJ2-1, with TRBD2 as a possible D gene (6 bases). Between the trimmed V and J ends, which lost 6 bases and 6 bases, there was a span of 24 bases. The germline V gene has CDR1 MGHRA and CDR2 YSYEKL. The CDR3 contains 17 residues.

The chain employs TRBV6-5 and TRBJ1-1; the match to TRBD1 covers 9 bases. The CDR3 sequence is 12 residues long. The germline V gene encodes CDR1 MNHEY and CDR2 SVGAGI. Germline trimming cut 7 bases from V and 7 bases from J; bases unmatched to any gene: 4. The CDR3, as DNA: TGTGCCAGCAACTCGGGACAGGGTGAAGCTTTCTTT. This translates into CASNSGQGEAFF.

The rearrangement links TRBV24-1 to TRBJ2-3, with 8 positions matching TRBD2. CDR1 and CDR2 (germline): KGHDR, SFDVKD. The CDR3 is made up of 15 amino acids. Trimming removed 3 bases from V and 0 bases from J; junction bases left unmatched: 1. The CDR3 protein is CATSDTSGSTDTQYF. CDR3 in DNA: TGTGCCACCAGTGATACTAGCGGAAGCACAGATACGCAGTATTTT.

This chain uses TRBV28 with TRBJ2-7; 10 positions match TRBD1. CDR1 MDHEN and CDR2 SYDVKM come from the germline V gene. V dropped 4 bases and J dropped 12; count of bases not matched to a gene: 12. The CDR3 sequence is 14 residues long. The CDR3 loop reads CASSSISGTGDAYF. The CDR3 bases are TGTGCCAGCAGTTCCATCTCAGGGACAGGGGACGCGTACTTC.

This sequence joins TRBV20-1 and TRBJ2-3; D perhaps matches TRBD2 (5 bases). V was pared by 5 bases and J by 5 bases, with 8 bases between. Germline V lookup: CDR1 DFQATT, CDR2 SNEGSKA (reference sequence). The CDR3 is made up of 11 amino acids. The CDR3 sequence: CSAARGDTQYF. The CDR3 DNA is TGCAGTGCTGCCCGGGGAGATACGCAGTATTTT.

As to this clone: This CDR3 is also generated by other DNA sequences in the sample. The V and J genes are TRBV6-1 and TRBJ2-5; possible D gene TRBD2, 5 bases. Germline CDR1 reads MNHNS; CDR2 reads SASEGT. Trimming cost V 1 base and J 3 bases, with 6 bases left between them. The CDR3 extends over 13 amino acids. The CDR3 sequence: CASSEGGEETQYF. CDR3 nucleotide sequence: TGTGCCAGCAGTGAAGGGGGAGAAGAGACCCAGTACTTC.

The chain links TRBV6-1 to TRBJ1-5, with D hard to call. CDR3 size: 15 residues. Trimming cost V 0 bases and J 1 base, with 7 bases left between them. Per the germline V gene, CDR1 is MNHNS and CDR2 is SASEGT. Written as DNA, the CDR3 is TGTGCCAGCAGTGAAGCGGGCCAGAGCAATCAGCCCCAGCATTTT. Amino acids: CASSEAGQSNQPQHF.

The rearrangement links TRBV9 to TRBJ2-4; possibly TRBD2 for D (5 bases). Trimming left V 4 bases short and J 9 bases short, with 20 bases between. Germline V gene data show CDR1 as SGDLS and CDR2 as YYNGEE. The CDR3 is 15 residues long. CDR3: CASSPGFVEVGIQYF. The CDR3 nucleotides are TGTGCCAGCAGCCCTGGGTTCGTGGAGGTCGGCATTCAGTACTTC. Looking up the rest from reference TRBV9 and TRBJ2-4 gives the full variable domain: DSGVTQTPKHLITATGQRVTLRCSPRSGDLSVYWYQQSLDQGLQFLIQYYNGEERAKGNILERFSAQQFPDLHSELNLSSLELGDSALYFCASSPGFVEVGIQYFGAGTRLSVL.

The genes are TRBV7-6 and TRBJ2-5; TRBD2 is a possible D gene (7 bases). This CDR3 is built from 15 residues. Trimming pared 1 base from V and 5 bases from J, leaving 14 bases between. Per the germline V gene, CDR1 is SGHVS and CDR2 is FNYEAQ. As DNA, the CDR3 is TGTGCCAGCAGCTTAGGGCGGGGGCCCCGGGAGACCCAGTACTTC. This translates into CASSLGRGPRETQYF.

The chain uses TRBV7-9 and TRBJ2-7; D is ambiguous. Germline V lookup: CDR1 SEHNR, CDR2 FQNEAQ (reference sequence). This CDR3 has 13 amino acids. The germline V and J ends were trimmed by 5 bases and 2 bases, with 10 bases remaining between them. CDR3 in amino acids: CASSKKSTYEQYF. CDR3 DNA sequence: TGTGCCAGCAGCAAGAAGTCTACCTACGAGCAGTACTTC.

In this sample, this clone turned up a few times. The CDR3 loop is CARGQGHTDTQYF. CDR3 DNA: TGTGCCCGCGGACAGGGCCACACAGATACGCAGTATTTT. The J gene is TRBJ2-3, the V gene TRBV30, with TRBD1 matching over 8 bases. The V and J ends lost 8 bases and 2 bases, in that order; junction bases with no gene match: 6. This CDR3 comprises 13 residues. Germline CDR1 reads GTSNPN; CDR2 reads SVGIG (reference sequence). The full variable domain, with the rest looked up from reference TRBV30 and TRBJ2-3, is SQTIHQWPATLVQPVGSPLSLECTVEGTSNPNLYWYRQAAGRGLQLLFYSVGIGQISSEVPQNLSASRPQDRQFILSSKKLLLSDSGFYLCARGQGHTDTQYFGPGTRLTVL.

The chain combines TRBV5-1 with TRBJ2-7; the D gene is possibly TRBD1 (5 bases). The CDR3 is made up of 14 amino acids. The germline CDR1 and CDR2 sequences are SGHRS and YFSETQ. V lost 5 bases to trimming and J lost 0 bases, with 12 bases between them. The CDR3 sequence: CASSTSDSSYEQYF. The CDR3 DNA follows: TGCGCCAGCAGTACCAGCGACAGCTCCTACGAGCAGTACTTC.

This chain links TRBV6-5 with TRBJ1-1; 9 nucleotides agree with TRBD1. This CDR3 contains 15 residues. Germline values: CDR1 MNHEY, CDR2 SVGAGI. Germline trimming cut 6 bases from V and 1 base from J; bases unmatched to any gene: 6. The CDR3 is CASRKRTGENTEAFF. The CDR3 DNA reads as TGTGCCAGCAGAAAACGGACAGGGGAGAACACTGAAGCTTTCTTT.